The 19 T cell receptor beta chains presented below share a single source sample, sequenced in a study of T cell responses to AZD1222 COVID-19 vaccine. Clones were read by immunoSEQ multiplex PCR, and TCRdb kept only the in-frame ones, dropping some. The table includes over 55,000 clones, about 83% detected once. The starting material was peripheral blood, obtained on day 0 of AZD1222 vaccination. The receptors stem from an adult in good health.

The chain has TRBV9 and TRBJ1-4; 10 bases are a match to TRBD1. Per germline, CDR1 SGDLS and CDR2 YYNGEE. V dropped 4 bases and J dropped 6; count of bases not matched to a gene: 9. The CDR3 has 16 residues. The chain's CDR3 is CASSPGRDRGDEKLFF. In DNA form, the CDR3 reads TGTGCCAGCAGCCCCGGACGGGACAGGGGAGATGAAAAACTGTTTTTT. The full variable domain, in which reference TRBV9 and TRBJ1-4 provide the parts outside the CDR3, is DSGVTQTPKHLITATGQRVTLRCSPRSGDLSVYWYQQSLDQGLQFLIQYYNGEERAKGNILERFSAQQFPDLHSELNLSSLELGDSALYFCASSPGRDRGDEKLFFGSGTQLSVL.

The chain recombines TRBV21-1 with TRBJ1-1; the table gives TRBD1 as D, unverified against the DNA. TRBV21-1 is a pseudogene locus. The CDR3 runs to 14 residues. CDR3 in DNA: TGTGCCAGCAGCAAAGCGGGACAGAACACTGAAGCTTTCTTT. It encodes CASSKAGQNTEAFF.

This chain uses TRBV4-2 with TRBJ1-6; the D is unclear. CDR3 length: 17 residues. The germline V gene encodes CDR1 LGHNA and CDR2 YNFKEQ. V was shortened by 0 bases and J by 9 bases, with 18 bases between the two germline ends. The CDR3 region is CASSQDQNTREGSPLHF. The CDR3, as DNA: TGTGCCAGCAGCCAAGATCAGAACACCCGGGAGGGTTCACCCCTCCACTTT.

This chain uses TRBV15 with TRBJ1-5, with 7 bases identical to TRBD1. The CDR3 spans 16 residues. The trim removed 1 base at V and 10 bases at J, leaving 13 bases unmatched. CDR1 is LNHNV, CDR2 YYDKDF, per germline (reference sequence). CDR3 bases: TGTGCCACCAGCAGAGGAGGCACAGGGGAAGGAGGACCCCAGCATTTT. This codes for CATSRGGTGEGGPQHF.

J is TRBJ2-5 and V is TRBV2; 7 nucleotides line up with TRBD1. V was pared by 7 bases and J by 2 bases, with 1 base of the junction left unmatched. Germline V gene sequence: CDR1 SNHLY, CDR2 FYNNEI. CDR3 length: 12 amino acids. The CDR3 loop is CASMGQQETQYF. Here the CDR3 DNA reads TGTGCCAGCATGGGACAGCAAGAGACCCAGTACTTC.

The V call is TRBV7-8, the J call TRBJ1-5, with D hard to call. CDR3 length: 12 amino acids. The V gene's germline CDR1 is SGHVS and CDR2 FQNEAQ. Trimming took off 4 bases at V and 2 bases at J, with 3 bases between the two ends. CDR3 region: CASSWGNQPQHF. The CDR3 nucleotides read TGTGCCAGCAGCTGGGGCAATCAGCCCCAGCATTTT. The full variable domain, completed using reference TRBV7-8 and TRBJ1-5, is GAGVSQSPRYKVAKRGQDVALRCDPISGHVSLFWYQQALGQGPEFLTYFQNEAQLDKSGLPSDRFFAERPEGSVSTLKIQRTQQEDSAVYLCASSWGNQPQHFGDGTRLSIL.

Written as DNA, the CDR3 is TGTGCCAGCAGCCCTGGGGGGATCGGCAGGAACTCCTACGAGCAGTACTTC. This sequence encodes CASSPGGIGRNSYEQYF. The rearrangement links TRBV6-2 or TRBV6-3 to TRBJ2-7, with a tentative D call TRBD2 (6 bases). The V end lost 6 bases, the J end lost 0 bases, and 21 bases lay between the germline ends. The CDR3 covers 17 residues. Looked up from germline, CDR1 is MNHEY and CDR2 is SVGEGT.

V usage is TRBV18 and J usage is TRBJ2-5, with TRBD1 matching 8 bases. CDR3 length equals 15 residues. Losses at the gene ends were 4 bases for V and 3 bases for J; bases not matched to a gene: 7. Germline V CDR1 and CDR2: KGHSH, LQKENI. This CDR3 is CASSQRTDREETQYF. The CDR3 DNA is TGTGCCAGCTCACAGCGAACGGACAGGGAAGAGACCCAGTACTTC.

A remark on this clone: This CDR3 is also generated by other DNA sequences in the sample. J is TRBJ2-7 and V is TRBV5-1; tentatively, D is TRBD1 (6 bases). The ends were cut back, 1 base at V and 3 bases at J, with 8 bases in the middle. The germline V gene encodes CDR1 SGHRS and CDR2 YFSETQ. This CDR3 spans 13 amino acids. The CDR3 DNA sequence: TGCGCCAGCAGCTTGAGAGGGGGCTACGAGCAGTACTTC. It yields the protein CASSLRGGYEQYF.

The CDR3 is CASSGDPMDHHPGEAFF. The CDR3 bases are TGTGCCAGCAGTGGGGACCCGATGGACCACCACCCTGGTGAAGCTTTCTTT. The gene calls are TRBV6-1 and TRBJ1-1, with D possibly TRBD1 on 5 matching bases. The CDR3 spans 17 residues. Germline loops: CDR1 MNHNS, CDR2 SASEGT. Trimming shortened V by 4 bases and J by 7 bases, and 25 bases separated the two germline ends.

V gene TRBV7-9 combines with J gene TRBJ1-4; D is unclear. The CDR3 runs 12 residues. V was clipped by 3 bases and J by 8 bases, with 7 bases between them. Germline values: CDR1 SEHNR, CDR2 FQNEAQ (reference sequence). CDR3 amino acids: CASSLGVEKLFF. The CDR3 region has the DNA TGTGCCAGCAGCTTGGGCGTGGAAAAACTGTTTTTT.

CDR3 protein: CASSRDRGSSGELFF. CDR3 DNA: TGTGCCAGTAGCCGGGACAGGGGAAGTTCCGGGGAGCTGTTTTTT. The chain couples TRBV19 to TRBJ2-2; 10 nucleotides match TRBD1. CDR1 is LNHDA and CDR2 is SQIVND in the germline V gene (reference sequence). After removal of 6 bases from V and 6 bases from J, the junction contained 7 bases not matched to a gene. CDR3 length: 15 amino acids.

The sample holds one count of this clone. The chain carries TRBV5-1 and TRBJ1-5; D uncertain. The V and J ends lost 2 bases and 7 bases respectively, with 10 bases between them. The CDR3 has 13 amino acids. The germline V gene encodes CDR1 SGHRS and CDR2 YFSETQ. Written as DNA, the CDR3 is TGCGCCAGCAGCTTCCGGGCCGGACAGCCCCAGCATTTT. This translates into CASSFRAGQPQHF.

The chain has TRBV6-5 and TRBJ1-6; D gene unclear. The V and J ends lost 5 bases and 10 bases respectively, with 9 bases between them. Germline CDR1 MNHEY, CDR2 SVGAGI. This CDR3 contains 12 residues. The chain's CDR3 is CASSNPESPLHF. CDR3 in DNA: TGTGCCAGCAGTAACCCAGAGTCACCCCTCCACTTT.

This chain joins TRBV25-1 and TRBJ1-6; D is undetermined. V lost 3 bases to trimming and J lost 6 bases, with 15 bases between them. CDR1 MGHDK and CDR2 SYGVNS come from the germline V gene. CDR3 size: 16 residues. The CDR3 bases are TGTGCCAGCAGTGAGGGATTAGGCCGAGGTAATTCACCCCTCCACTTT. Translated, it gives CASSEGLGRGNSPLHF. Full variable domain (missing parts from reference TRBV25-1 and TRBJ1-6): EADIYQTPRYLVIGTGKKITLECSQTMGHDKMYWYQQDPGMELHLIHYSYGVNSTEKGDLSSESTVSRIRTEHFPLTLESARPSHTSQYLCASSEGLGRGNSPLHFGNGTRLTVT.

The chain links TRBV2 to TRBJ1-2; perhaps TRBD1 as D (6 bases). Germline V gene sequence: CDR1 SNHLY, CDR2 FYNNEI. This CDR3 is 13 amino acids long. Trimming took off 6 bases at V and 2 bases at J, with 10 bases between the two ends. The CDR3 DNA follows: TGTGCCAGCAGACCGGGACAAAACTATGGCTACACCTTC. This sequence encodes CASRPGQNYGYTF.

The sample holds a few counts of this clone. The rearrangement links TRBV7-2 to TRBJ1-1; D not resolved. This CDR3 spans 14 amino acids. Germline CDR1 and CDR2: SGHTA and FQGNSA. Deletions cut 5 bases from V and 1 base from J, with 11 bases between. CDR3 loop: CASSLAYSNTEAFF. CDR3 in DNA: TGTGCCAGCAGCCTCGCCTATTCGAACACTGAAGCTTTCTTT.

The genes are TRBV7-9 and TRBJ1-2, with a possible D match to TRBD1 (6 bases). Germline CDR1 is SEHNR and CDR2 is FQNEAQ (reference sequence). Trimming took off 5 bases at V and 6 bases at J, with 16 bases between the two ends. The length of the CDR3 is 14 residues. The DNA for the CDR3 is TGTGCCAGCAGCCCGCCGGGGGGCGCAGATGGCTACACCTTC. Translating it yields CASSPPGGADGYTF.

The V gene is TRBV3-1 (or the pseudogene TRBV3-2), the J gene TRBJ1-2, with D hard to call. V dropped 7 bases and J dropped 4 bases, with 7 bases sitting between them. Germline V lookup: CDR1 LGHDT, CDR2 YNNKEL (reference sequence). This CDR3 spans 11 amino acids. CDR3 nucleotides: TGTGCCAGCATGGGAGGCTATGGCTACACCTTC. Its translation: CASMGGYGYTF.